This entry is about one T cell receptor (beta chain). Which antigen it targets is not known. The input lacks base qualities; no much larger clone sits a single base away. The sample comes from a study of blood T cell repertoires in COVID-19 (TCRdb year 2020). For the study in its entirety: Collaborator samples came from the United States, Italy and Spain and covered acute and convalescent phases of COVID-19. The material from the prospective study consisted of cDNA or gDNA derived from T cells, B-cell-depleted T cells, or PBMCs. Subjects who had been exposed to COVID-19, were actively infected with it, or had recovered from it provided the deeply sampled blood TCRbeta repertoires that made up the dataset. The repertoires were made available in a free public database intended to serve as a resource for research on the immune response to SARS-CoV-2. The samples were drawn from two sources: the first 160 participants of the ongoing ImmuneRACE study, and 1,000 to 1,500 subjects contributed by 6 global collaborators. Sample metadata almost always included a de-identified subject ID, COVID-19 status, age in years and sex. Where available, HLA class I and class II types were obtained from metadata supplied by the sample provider rather than from assay-based typing.

The immunoSEQ Assay, a bias-controlled multiplex PCR, was used to amplify TCRbeta CDR3 regions from genomic DNA. The authors' pipeline ran thus. Nucleated cell counts per sample were estimated from amplification of reference gene primers within the assay. Sequence reads were collapsed and filtered to measure the absolute abundance of every unique TCRbeta CDR3 rearrangement. For each sample, productive Simpson clonality was calculated as the square root of Simpson's diversity index across productive rearrangements. Imported from immuneACCESS, the table was reduced by TCRdb to in-frame sequences with V and J called. These copies leave out some clones; in studies compared against another copy, an unresolved V gene accounts for under half, and the cause of the remainder is not known. The V and J calls and clone size are taken from that table; D and trimming were inferred from the DNA. Within this sample are approximately 250,000 clones, with about 89% of them counted one time only. About 8.7% of the sample comes from the top ten.

Overall study outcomes, separate from this receptor: Clinical and demographic metadata were provided uncurated, with the amount varying by source and participant.

CDR3 length: 17 amino acids, cysteine to phenylalanine. Only CDR3 DNA is held: 51 bases, read in frame from base 1. The germline V gene supplies CDR1 MNHNS and CDR2 SASEGT. Trimming removed 1 base from V and 2 bases from J; the gene matches leave 9 bases unexplained. The collaborating institutions used their own protocols to collect whole blood in K2EDTA tubes. For TCRbeta analysis, collaborators shipped samples in one of three forms: frozen whole blood, isolated PBMCs, or DNA extracted from either of those sample types. The clonotype comes from a man in his forties with active or convalescent COVID-19. The material sequenced was peripheral blood. Recombination connected TRBV6-1 to TRBJ1-1; 8 central bases correspond to TRBD1. Read as DNA, the sequence is TGTGCCAGCAGTGAAGAGGCAGGGGGCCGACTTAACACTGAAGCTTTCTTT. Protein translation: CASSEEAGGRLNTEAFF.